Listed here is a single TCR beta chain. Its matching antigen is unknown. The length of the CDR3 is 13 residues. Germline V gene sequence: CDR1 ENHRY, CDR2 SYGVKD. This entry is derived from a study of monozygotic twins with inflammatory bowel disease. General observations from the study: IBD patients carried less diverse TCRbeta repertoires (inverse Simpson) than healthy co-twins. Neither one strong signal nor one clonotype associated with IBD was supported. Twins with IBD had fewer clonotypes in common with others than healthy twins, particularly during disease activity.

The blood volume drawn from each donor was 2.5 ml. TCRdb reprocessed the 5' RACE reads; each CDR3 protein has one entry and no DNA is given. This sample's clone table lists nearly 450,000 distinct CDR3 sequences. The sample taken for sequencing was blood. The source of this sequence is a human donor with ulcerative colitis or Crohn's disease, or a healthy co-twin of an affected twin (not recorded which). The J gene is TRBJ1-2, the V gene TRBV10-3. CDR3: CAISERDDYGYTF.